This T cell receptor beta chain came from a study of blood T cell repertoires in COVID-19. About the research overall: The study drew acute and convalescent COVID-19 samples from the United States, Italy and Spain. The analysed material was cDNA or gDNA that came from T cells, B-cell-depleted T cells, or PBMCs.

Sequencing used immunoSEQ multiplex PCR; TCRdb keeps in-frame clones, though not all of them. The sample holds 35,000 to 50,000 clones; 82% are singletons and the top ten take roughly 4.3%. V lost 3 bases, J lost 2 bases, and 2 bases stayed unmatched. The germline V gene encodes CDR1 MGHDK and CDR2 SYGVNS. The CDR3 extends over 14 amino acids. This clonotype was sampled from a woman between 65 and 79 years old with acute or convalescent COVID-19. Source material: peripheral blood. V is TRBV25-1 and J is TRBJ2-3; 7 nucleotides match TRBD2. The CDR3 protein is CASSERLATDTQYF. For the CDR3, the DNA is TGTGCCAGCAGTGAGAGACTAGCCACAGATACGCAGTATTTT.